This T cell receptor beta chain is from a study of shared clonotypes between healthy human individuals. Generated by immunoSEQ multiplex PCR, the TCRdb table keeps only in-frame clones and is missing some. Here the sample spans some 1 million clones, under 80% being singletons. The TCR originated in a man aged 18 to 30 in good health. The sample taken for sequencing was memory CD4+ T cells sorted from blood. Subset: CD45RA-negative fraction.

For the CDR3, the DNA is TGTGCCAGTAGCCCCGCTACAGGCAACTATGGCTACACCTTC. Its protein is CASSPATGNYGYTF. V is TRBV19 and J is TRBJ1-2; tentatively, D is TRBD1 (5 bases). This CDR3 comprises 14 residues. V was clipped by 6 bases and J by 2 bases, with 13 bases between them. Germline V CDR1 and CDR2: LNHDA, SQIVND (reference sequence).